This T cell receptor beta chain originates from a study of cytomegalovirus exposure and HLA in healthy donors. Study-wide findings and caveats: Both high specificity and high sensitivity reportedly marked the classifier's diagnosis of cytomegalovirus status. TRBV6-2, TRBV6-3 and some other V segments were unresolvable in 87-base-pair reads. Reportedly, fewer N-insertions than the approximately 700-donor mean appeared in an Asian-associated ancestry cluster in a later analysis.

PCR employed 60 Vbeta and 13 Jbeta primers. TCRdb's copy holds only in-frame clones and misses some; the assay was immunoSEQ multiplex PCR. This table holds 110,000 to 150,000 clones. From germline, CDR1 is SQVTM and CDR2 ANQGSEA. The CDR3 length is 13 residues. The junction had 3 bases not matched to a gene; V was cut back by 6 bases and J by 2 bases. A note on this clone: The antigen is unknown.

V usage is TRBV29-1 and J usage is TRBJ1-5; 8 nucleotides agree with TRBD1. The clonotype comes from a male donor in good health and CMV-seronegative. The specimen sequenced was PBMCs. The CDR3 protein is CSVTDRGNQPQHF. The CDR3 DNA reads TGCAGCGTGACGGACAGGGGCAATCAGCCCCAGCATTTT.